What follows describes a single T cell receptor (beta chain). Antigen: not known. The data stem from a study of PD-1 blockade in mismatch repair-deficient tumors. Only in-frame clones appear in the TCRdb table, and some are missing; sequencing was by immunoSEQ multiplex PCR. In the table there are some 120,000 clones, 88% of which are singletons. Notes on the study in general: After pembrolizumab, tumor-resident clones rose rapidly, then generally contracted before radiologic responses.

Sequencing was performed on peripheral blood, taken approximately 73 weeks after starting pembrolizumab. The sequence was obtained from an adult with mismatch repair-deficient cancer.

The CDR3 loop is CASRGQGGNEQFF. DNA of the CDR3: TGTGCCAGCAGGGGACAGGGGGGTAATGAGCAGTTCTTC. V is TRBV9 and J is TRBJ2-1, with 11 bases fitting TRBD1. This CDR3 is built from 13 residues. The germline gives CDR1 SGDLS, CDR2 YYNGEE. The J segment lost 7 bases and the V segment lost 5 bases, leaving 2 bases of the junction unmatched. Together with reference TRBV9 and TRBJ2-1, the CDR3 gives the full variable domain: DSGVTQTPKHLITATGQRVTLRCSPRSGDLSVYWYQQSLDQGLQFLIQYYNGEERAKGNILERFSAQQFPDLHSELNLSSLELGDSALYFCASRGQGGNEQFFGPGTRLTVL.